This T cell receptor beta chain was observed in a study of Graves' ophthalmopathy and Graves' hyperthyroidism. Study summary: Peripheral blood (taken before any treatment) was collected at initial diagnosis. Study results and caveats: Cross-validated, the 13-signature model showed 87.88%/81.08% sensitivity/specificity, and 80%/75% in the test set. Most expanded clonotypes in thyroid above 0.001 frequency also showed up in blood.

Germline loops: CDR1 DFQATT, CDR2 SNEGSKA (reference sequence). The length of the CDR3 is 13 residues. RNA served as the template for amplifying TCR beta CDR3 regions. RT-PCR in the first round used HTBI primers; a second-round multiplex PCR followed. TCRdb re-analysed the multiplex PCR reads in MiXCR, keeping a single row per CDR3 protein. The repertoire includes just over 400,000 distinct CDR3 sequences, 20% to 25% of them detected once, and roughly 3% sits in the top ten. This clonotype occurred many times. The target antigen is unknown. Compared with germline, one end of the junction differs, possibly owing to a read error.

The chain uses TRBV20-1 and TRBJ2-7; 7 positions match TRBD1. This clonotype originated in a woman between 18 and 30 years old with stable Graves' hyperthyroidism. Sequenced sample: peripheral blood. The CDR3 is CSARADRDYEQYF. DNA for the CDR3: TGCAGTGCCAGAGCCGACAGGGACTACGAGCAGTACTTC.